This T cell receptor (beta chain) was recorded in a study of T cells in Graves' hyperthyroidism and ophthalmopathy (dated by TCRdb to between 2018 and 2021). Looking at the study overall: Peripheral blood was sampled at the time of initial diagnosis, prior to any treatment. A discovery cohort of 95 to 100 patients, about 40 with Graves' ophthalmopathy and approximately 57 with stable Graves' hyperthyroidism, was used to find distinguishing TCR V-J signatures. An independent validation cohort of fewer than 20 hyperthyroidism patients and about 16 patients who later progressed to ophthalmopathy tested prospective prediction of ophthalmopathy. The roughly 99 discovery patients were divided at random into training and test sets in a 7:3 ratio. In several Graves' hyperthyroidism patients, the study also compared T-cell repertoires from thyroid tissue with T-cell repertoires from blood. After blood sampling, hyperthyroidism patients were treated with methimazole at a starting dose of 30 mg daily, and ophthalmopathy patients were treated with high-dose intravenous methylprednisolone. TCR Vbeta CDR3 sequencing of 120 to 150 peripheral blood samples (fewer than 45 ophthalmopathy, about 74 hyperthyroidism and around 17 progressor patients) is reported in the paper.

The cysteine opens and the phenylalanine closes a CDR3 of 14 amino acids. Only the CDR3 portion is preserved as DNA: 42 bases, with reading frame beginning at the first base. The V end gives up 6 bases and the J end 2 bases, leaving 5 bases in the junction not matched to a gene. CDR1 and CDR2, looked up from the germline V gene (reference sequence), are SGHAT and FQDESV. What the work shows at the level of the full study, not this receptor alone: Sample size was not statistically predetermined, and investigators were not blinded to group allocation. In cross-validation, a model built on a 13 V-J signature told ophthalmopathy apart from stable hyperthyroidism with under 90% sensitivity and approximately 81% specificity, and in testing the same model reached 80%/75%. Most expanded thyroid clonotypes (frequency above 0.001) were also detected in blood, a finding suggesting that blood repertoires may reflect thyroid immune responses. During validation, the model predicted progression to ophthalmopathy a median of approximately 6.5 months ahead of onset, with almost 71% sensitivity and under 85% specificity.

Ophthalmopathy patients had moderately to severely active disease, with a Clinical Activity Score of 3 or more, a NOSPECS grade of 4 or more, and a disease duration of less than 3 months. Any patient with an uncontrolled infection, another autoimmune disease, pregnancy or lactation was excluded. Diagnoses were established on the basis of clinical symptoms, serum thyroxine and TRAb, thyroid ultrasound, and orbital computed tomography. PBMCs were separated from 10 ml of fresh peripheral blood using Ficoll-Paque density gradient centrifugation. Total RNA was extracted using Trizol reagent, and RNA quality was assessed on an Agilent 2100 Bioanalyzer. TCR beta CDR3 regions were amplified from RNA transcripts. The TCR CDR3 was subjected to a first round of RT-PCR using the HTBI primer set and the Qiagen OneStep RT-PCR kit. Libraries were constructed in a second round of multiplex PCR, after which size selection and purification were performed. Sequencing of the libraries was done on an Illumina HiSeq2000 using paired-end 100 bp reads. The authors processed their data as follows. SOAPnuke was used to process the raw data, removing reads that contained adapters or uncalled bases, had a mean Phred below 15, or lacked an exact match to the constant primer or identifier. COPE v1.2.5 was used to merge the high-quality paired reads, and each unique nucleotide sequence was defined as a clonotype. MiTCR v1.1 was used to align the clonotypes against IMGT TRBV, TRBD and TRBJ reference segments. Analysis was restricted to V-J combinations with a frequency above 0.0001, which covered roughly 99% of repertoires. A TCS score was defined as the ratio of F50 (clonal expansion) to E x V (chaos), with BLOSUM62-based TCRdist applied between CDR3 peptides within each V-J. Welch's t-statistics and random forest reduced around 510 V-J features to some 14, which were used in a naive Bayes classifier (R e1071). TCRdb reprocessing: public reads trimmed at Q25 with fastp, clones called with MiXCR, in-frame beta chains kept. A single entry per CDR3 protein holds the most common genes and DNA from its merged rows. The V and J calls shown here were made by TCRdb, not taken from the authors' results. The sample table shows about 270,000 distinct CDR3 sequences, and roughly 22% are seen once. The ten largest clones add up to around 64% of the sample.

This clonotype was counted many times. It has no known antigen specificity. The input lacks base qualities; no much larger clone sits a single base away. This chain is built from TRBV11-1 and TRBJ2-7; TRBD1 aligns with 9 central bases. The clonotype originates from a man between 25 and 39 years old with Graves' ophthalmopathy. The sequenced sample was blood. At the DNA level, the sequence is TGTGCCAGCAGGCCCGGGACAGGGCCCTACGAGCAGTACTTC. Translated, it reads CASRPGTGPYEQYF.